The clone carrying this TCR beta chain was seen more than once but under ten times. Its matching antigen is unknown. The data are from a study of response to subunit inactivated influenza vaccine. TCRdb reanalysed the RT-PCR reads using MiXCR and keeps one entry per CDR3 protein. The data hold roughly 520,000 distinct CDR3 sequences, with around 25% observed a single time. Regarding the study as a whole: The authors put forward the suggestion that each seasonal influenza vaccination may bring in only a limited number of new T cells.

V gave up 5 bases and J gave up 4 bases; unmatched junction bases: 9. The CDR3 length is 15 residues. Looked up from germline, CDR1 is MNHEY and CDR2 is SVGEGT. The sequence came from a man aged 50-59 years who received an inactivated influenza vaccine. The sample here was CD4+ T cells sorted from PBMCs, taken 5 days after vaccination. V usage is TRBV6-2 or TRBV6-3 and J usage is TRBJ1-2; 8 bases map to TRBD1. The CDR3 region is CASSALRTGLYGYTF. The CDR3 bases are TGTGCCAGCAGTGCTCTACGGACAGGGCTCTATGGCTACACCTTC.